This TCR beta chain came from a study of shared clonotypes between healthy human individuals. Trimming left V 5 bases short and J 4 bases short, with 14 bases between. This CDR3 contains 14 residues. From germline, CDR1 is MNHNY and CDR2 SVGAGI (reference sequence). Study-level results: There were few donors, and this limited the genetic and exposure-history diversity represented.

Of note for this clone: The antigen remains undetermined.

Recent acute infections and vaccinations were absent in the healthy HIV-negative adult donors. Genomic DNA belonging to each subset was distributed in equal measure over several immunoSEQ plates. Assay used: immunoSEQ multiplex PCR; TCRdb lists only in-frame clones, some missing. The sample has 2 million to 2.5 million clones, 90% to 97% seen once; the top ten hold roughly 0.13%. The sample was naive CD4+ T cells sorted from blood. Subset specified: CD45RA+ positively selected. This TCR was sampled from a man in his late teens or twenties in good health. This chain joins TRBV6-6 and TRBJ1-1; D is possibly TRBD1 (6 bases). This chain's CDR3 is CASSHRQAGTEAFF. CDR3 nucleotides: TGTGCCAGCAGTCATCGACAGGCGGGCACTGAAGCTTTCTTT.